One sample yielded the 25 T cell receptor beta chains listed below, sequenced in a study of blood T cell repertoires in COVID-19. Sequencing was performed with immunoSEQ multiplex PCR; in TCRdb, only in-frame clones are kept and a portion is missing. Here the sample spans roughly 150,000 clones, 87% being singletons. Sequencing used peripheral blood. These receptors were collected from a human donor in a cohort sampled during active COVID-19.

The rearrangement links TRBV4-3 to TRBJ2-7, with D possibly being TRBD2 (7 bases). From germline, CDR1 is LGHNA and CDR2 YSLEER. V dropped 8 bases and J dropped 0 bases, with 14 bases sitting between them. The CDR3 sequence is 14 residues long. CDR3 sequence (DNA): TGCGCCAGCCGAAGGGGGGGCCCCTCCTACGAGCAGTACTTC. Protein product: CASRRGGPSYEQYF.

CDR3 nucleotides: TGTGCCAGCAGCCACCGGGGAAAAACCGGGGAGCTGTTTTTT. It specifies CASSHRGKTGELFF. The chain couples TRBV6-2 or TRBV6-3 to TRBJ2-2, with a tentative D call TRBD2 (5 bases). Germline values: CDR1 MNHEY, CDR2 SVGEGT. V lost 6 bases to trimming and J lost 5 bases, with 13 bases between them. The CDR3 has 14 amino acids.

The chain has TRBV5-4 and TRBJ2-5; 11 bases map to TRBD2. Losses at the gene ends were 5 bases for V and 4 bases for J; bases not matched to a gene: 10. CDR1 and CDR2 (germline): SGHNT, YYREEE (reference sequence). This CDR3 region has 16 residues. CDR3 coding DNA: TGTGCCAGCAGGGGGGAGGGGACTAGCGGTGTAGAGACCCAGTACTTC. It encodes CASRGEGTSGVETQYF. The full variable domain, rest sourced from reference TRBV5-4 and TRBJ2-5, is ETGVTQSPTHLIKTRGQQVTLRCSSQSGHNTVSWYQQALGQGPQFIFQYYREEENGRGNFPPRFSGLQFPNYSSELNVNALELDDSALYLCASRGEGTSGVETQYFGPGTRLLVL.

The J gene is TRBJ2-1, the V gene TRBV7-2; D is unresolved. V lost 1 base, J lost 1 base, and 8 bases lay in between. The CDR3 contains 15 residues. Germline V gene data show CDR1 as SGHTA and CDR2 as FQGNSA. The CDR3, as DNA: TGTGCCAGCAGCTTAGGCCTCGGGTCCTACAATGAGCAGTTCTTC. Residues: CASSLGLGSYNEQFF.

The chain combines TRBV9 with TRBJ2-7, with TRBD1 matching over 11 bases. The CDR3 extends over 16 amino acids. The trim removed 4 bases at V and 3 bases at J, leaving 9 bases unmatched. Germline V gene lookup returns CDR1 SGDLS and CDR2 YYNGEE. CDR3: CASSPTPGTGGYEQYF. CDR3 DNA sequence: TGTGCCAGCAGCCCCACTCCCGGGACAGGGGGCTACGAGCAGTACTTC.

The chain recombines TRBV7-9 with TRBJ1-1; 9 bases map to TRBD1. Germline V gene lookup returns CDR1 SEHNR and CDR2 FQNEAQ (reference sequence). The CDR3 covers 14 residues. Germline trimming cut 5 bases from V and 1 base from J; bases unmatched to any gene: 2. This CDR3 reads CASSVGQGNTEAFF. In nucleotides, the CDR3 is TGTGCCAGCAGCGTGGGACAGGGGAACACTGAAGCTTTCTTT. Full variable domain (outside the CDR3, taken from reference TRBV7-9 and TRBJ1-1): DTGVSQNPRHKITKRGQNVTFRCDPISEHNRLYWYRQTLGQGPEFLTYFQNEAQLEKSRLLSDRFSAERPKGSFSTLEIQRTEQGDSAMYLCASSVGQGNTEAFFGQGTRLTVV.

The rearrangement links TRBV2 to TRBJ1-2; D remains ambiguous. CDR1 SNHLY and CDR2 FYNNEI come from the germline V gene. Trimming stripped 4 bases from V and 3 bases from J, with 9 bases between. This CDR3 has 13 residues. The CDR3 coding sequence is TGTGCCAGCAGTGTAAACAGCTACTATGGCTACACCTTC. Residues: CASSVNSYYGYTF. The whole variable domain, filled in from reference TRBV2 and TRBJ1-2, reads EPEVTQTPSHQVTQMGQEVILRCVPISNHLYFYWYRQILGQKVEFLVSFYNNEISEKSEIFDDQFSVERPDGSNFTLKIRSTKLEDSAMYFCASSVNSYYGYTFGSGTRLTVV.

This clone showed up just a few times. V gene TRBV7-9 combines with J gene TRBJ2-2, with TRBD2 identical over 8 bases. V lost 1 base and J lost 3; bases outside the gene matches: 7. The CDR3 has 17 amino acids. Germline V gene sequence: CDR1 SEHNR, CDR2 FQNEAQ (reference sequence). Here the CDR3 DNA reads TGTGCCAGCAGCTTAGTCGGGTCTAGCGGGTACACCGGGGAGCTGTTTTTT. It encodes CASSLVGSSGYTGELFF. The full variable domain, in which reference TRBV7-9 and TRBJ2-2 provide the parts outside the CDR3, is DTGVSQNPRHKITKRGQNVTFRCDPISEHNRLYWYRQTLGQGPEFLTYFQNEAQLEKSRLLSDRFSAERPKGSFSTLEIQRTEQGDSAMYLCASSLVGSSGYTGELFFGEGSRLTVL.

This clone occurred a few times. The CDR3 loop is CASSSVGSSGANVLTF. The CDR3 DNA sequence: TGTGCCAGCAGCTCCGTTGGGAGCTCTGGGGCCAACGTCCTGACTTTC. The rearrangement links TRBV27 to TRBJ2-6, with a possible D match to TRBD2 (5 bases). The germline V gene has CDR1 MNHEY and CDR2 SMNVEV (reference sequence). V dropped 6 bases and J dropped 0 bases, with 12 bases sitting between them. The CDR3 contains 16 residues.

The chain uses TRBV5-1 and TRBJ1-6; maybe TRBD1 (6 bases). The length of the CDR3 is 16 residues. Germline V CDR1 and CDR2: SGHRS, YFSETQ. The V gene lost 4 bases and the J gene lost 9 bases, with 20 bases spanning the gap. The CDR3 protein is CASSLDIGGRGSPLHF. The CDR3 DNA is TGCGCCAGCAGCCTCGACATAGGGGGAAGGGGTTCACCCCTCCACTTT.

The chain combines TRBV28 with TRBJ2-1; no firm D call. Trimming left V 3 bases short and J 8 bases short, with 17 bases between. The CDR3 length is 15 residues. Germline CDR1 MDHEN, CDR2 SYDVKM. CDR3 DNA: TGTGCCAGCAGTTTTACGGCTAGTTCTCTGGATGAGCAGTTCTTC. It is translated as CASSFTASSLDEQFF.

The gene calls are TRBV7-8 and TRBJ2-6; tentative D call: TRBD2 (6 bases). CDR1 is SGHVS, CDR2 FQNEAQ, per germline. This CDR3 comprises 18 residues. Trimming cost V 5 bases and J 1 base, with 18 bases left between them. In nucleotides, the CDR3 is TGTGCCAGCAGCCCACGGGACTCACGGCCTTCTGGGGCCAACGTCCTGACTTTC. Translated, it gives CASSPRDSRPSGANVLTF.

V is TRBV7-9 and J is TRBJ1-2, with D perhaps TRBD1 (5 bases). This CDR3 is 14 amino acids long. The V gene lost 6 bases and the J gene lost 2 bases, with 13 bases spanning the gap. Germline CDR1 and CDR2: SEHNR and FQNEAQ (reference sequence). The CDR3 region has the DNA TGTGCCAGCAGGGGCGGCGGGGGGAACTATGGCTACACCTTC. Translation gives CASRGGGGNYGYTF.

The CDR3 here is CASSRLGEQYF. CDR3 nucleotides: TGTGCCAGCAGTCGTCTCGGCGAGCAGTACTTC. The chain links TRBV28 to TRBJ2-7; D is ambiguous. This CDR3 is built from 11 residues. The germline gives CDR1 MDHEN, CDR2 SYDVKM. Trimming stripped 5 bases from V and 6 bases from J, with 8 bases between.

The genes are TRBV7-9 and TRBJ2-6, with D tentatively TRBD1 (6 bases). The germline gives CDR1 SEHNR, CDR2 FQNEAQ (reference sequence). V was shortened by 5 bases and J by 1 base, with 24 bases between the two germline ends. CDR3 size: 20 residues. CDR3 sequence: CASSSPLDSAFGSGANVLTF. The CDR3 DNA reads as TGTGCCAGCAGCAGTCCCCTGGACAGCGCTTTCGGTTCTGGGGCCAACGTCCTGACTTTC.

The V call is TRBV27, the J call TRBJ2-1, with TRBD2 identical over 8 bases. Germline CDR1 MNHEY, CDR2 SMNVEV (reference sequence). This CDR3 comprises 17 residues. After removal of 8 bases from V and 0 bases from J, the junction contained 12 bases not matched to a gene. The CDR3 nucleotides are TGTGCCAGCTCCTCTCGGGGCGGGGGGATCTCCTACAATGAGCAGTTCTTC. Translation: CASSSRGGGISYNEQFF.

The chain combines TRBV19 with TRBJ2-5; D is perhaps TRBD1 (7 bases). This CDR3 contains 13 residues. Per germline, CDR1 LNHDA and CDR2 SQIVND (reference sequence). V gave up 5 bases and J gave up 4 bases, with 11 bases separating them. The CDR3: CASSLQGGETQYF. The DNA for the CDR3 is TGTGCCAGTAGTCTTCAGGGGGGAGAGACCCAGTACTTC.

This rearrangement joins TRBV4-1 to TRBJ2-7; D is undetermined. The CDR3 extends over 16 amino acids. V lost 0 bases to trimming and J lost 5 bases, with 17 bases between them. CDR1 and CDR2 (germline): MGHRA, YSYEKL. CDR3 nucleotide sequence: TGCGCCAGCAGCCAAGATCTGTCCCCCCTTGTAAACGAGCAGTACTTC. It codes for CASSQDLSPLVNEQYF.

The chain joins TRBV6-1 to TRBJ1-1; 8 positions match TRBD1. This CDR3 has 13 amino acids. The ends lost 2 bases at V and 5 bases at J; junction bases unmatched: 1. In germline, CDR1 is MNHNS, CDR2 SASEGT. The CDR3 spells CASSENRGTEAFF. As DNA, the CDR3 is TGTGCCAGCAGTGAAAACAGGGGGACTGAAGCTTTCTTT.

The V call is TRBV28, the J call TRBJ1-4; no clear D gene. The germline CDR1 and CDR2 sequences are MDHEN and SYDVKM. This CDR3 is 14 amino acids long. Between the trimmed V and J ends, which lost 6 bases and 4 bases, there was a span of 12 bases. The CDR3 bases are TGTGCCAGCAGCCCTCCGGGGATTAATGAAAAACTGTTTTTT. This encodes CASSPPGINEKLFF.

The CDR3 protein is CASSRTGGISYEQYF. For the CDR3, the DNA is TGTGCCAGCAGTAGGACAGGGGGGATAAGCTACGAGCAGTACTTC. This chain uses TRBV6-2 or TRBV6-3 with TRBJ2-7, with TRBD1 matching 10 bases. J gave up 3 bases and V 5 bases, and 7 bases lay outside the gene matches. Germline lookup yields CDR1 MNHEY and CDR2 SVGEGT. The CDR3 is made up of 15 amino acids.

The chain is built from TRBV9 and TRBJ1-2; the D gene is possibly TRBD1 (5 bases). Germline values: CDR1 SGDLS, CDR2 YYNGEE. V lost 4 bases and J lost 3, with 16 bases in between. The CDR3 has 15 amino acids. The CDR3 DNA is TGTGCCAGCAGCTCCCCTCGGGGGTTTGACTATGGCTACACCTTC. This sequence encodes CASSSPRGFDYGYTF. Supplemented by reference TRBV9 and TRBJ1-2, the full variable domain reads DSGVTQTPKHLITATGQRVTLRCSPRSGDLSVYWYQQSLDQGLQFLIQYYNGEERAKGNILERFSAQQFPDLHSELNLSSLELGDSALYFCASSSPRGFDYGYTFGSGTRLTVV.

This sequence joins TRBV6-5 and TRBJ2-7; 10 bases line up with TRBD2. Per germline, CDR1 MNHEY and CDR2 SVGAGI. Losses at the gene ends were 2 bases for V and 3 bases for J; bases not matched to a gene: 4. The CDR3 runs to 15 residues. The CDR3 sequence: CASSYASGSSYEQYF. The CDR3, as DNA: TGTGCCAGCAGTTACGCTAGCGGGAGTAGCTACGAGCAGTACTTC.

This rearrangement joins TRBV12-3 or TRBV12-4 to TRBJ1-2; D perhaps matches TRBD1 (5 bases). V lost 0 bases and J 3 bases, leaving 5 bases between the germline ends. This CDR3 spans 13 amino acids. The CDR3 DNA follows: TGTGCCAGCAGTTTAGCCAGGGACTATGGCTACACCTTC. Translation gives CASSLARDYGYTF.

The chain recombines TRBV5-1 with TRBJ2-5, with a possible D match to TRBD2 (6 bases). Trimming cost V 4 bases and J 4 bases, with 8 bases left between them. In germline, CDR1 is SGHRS, CDR2 YFSETQ. This CDR3 is built from 12 residues. The CDR3 loop is CASSPGGETQYF. DNA for the CDR3: TGCGCCAGCAGCCCCGGGGGAGAGACCCAGTACTTC.